This T cell receptor beta chain was recorded in a study of long-term antiretroviral therapy in people with HIV. Study-level information: Specimens dating back about a decade before the 2015 immediate-ART recommendation are the oldest included.

Survey level was the resolution at which the v3.0 immunoSEQ assay ran. TCRdb's table, derived via immunoSEQ multiplex PCR, lists solely in-frame clones and lacks some. Here the sample spans about 35,000 clones, roughly 80% being singletons. Each donor had at least one pre-ART and at least two post-ART PBMC samples. Germline values: CDR1 MNHNY, CDR2 SVGAGI (reference sequence). This CDR3 is built from 15 residues. V dropped 4 bases and J dropped 0; count of bases not matched to a gene: 3. The gene calls are TRBV6-6 and TRBJ1-3; 7 nucleotides line up with TRBD1. This sequence was found in a man younger than 35 with HIV. The sequencing used unsorted PBMCs, collected 0.3 years after starting antiretroviral therapy. CDR3: CASSLGQNSGNTIYF. The CDR3, as DNA: TGTGCCAGCAGTTTGGGACAGAACTCTGGAAACACCATATATTTT.